The source of this T cell receptor beta chain is a study of T cell responses to AZD1222 COVID-19 vaccine. Overall study results and limits: Baseline serology detected seropositivity in only a handful of AZD1222 recipients.

Assay used: immunoSEQ multiplex PCR; TCRdb lists only in-frame clones, some missing. The table records 150,000 or so clones, roughly nine tenths of them present only once. In germline, CDR1 is SGHRS, CDR2 YFSETQ. Trimming left V 0 bases short and J 3 bases short, with 16 bases between. This CDR3 spans 16 amino acids. Regarding this clone: Its antigen is as yet unknown.

The V and J genes are TRBV5-1 and TRBJ2-7; the D gene is possibly TRBD1 (6 bases). The receptor was derived from an adult in good health. This material consisted of peripheral blood, taken on day 0 of AZD1222 vaccination. The CDR3 is CASSLVPWGPVYEQYF. The CDR3 DNA sequence: TGCGCCAGCAGCTTGGTGCCGTGGGGGCCGGTCTACGAGCAGTACTTC.